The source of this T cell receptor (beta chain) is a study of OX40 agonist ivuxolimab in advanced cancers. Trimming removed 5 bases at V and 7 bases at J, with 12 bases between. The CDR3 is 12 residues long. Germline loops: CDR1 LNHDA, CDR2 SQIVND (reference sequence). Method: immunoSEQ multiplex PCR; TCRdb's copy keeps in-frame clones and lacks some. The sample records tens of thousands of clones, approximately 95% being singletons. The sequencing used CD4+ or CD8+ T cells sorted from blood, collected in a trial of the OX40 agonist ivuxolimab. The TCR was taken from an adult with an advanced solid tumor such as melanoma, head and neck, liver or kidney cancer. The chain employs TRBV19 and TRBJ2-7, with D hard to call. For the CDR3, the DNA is TGTGCCAGTAGTCCGAGCAGACAAGAGCAGTACTTC. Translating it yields CASSPSRQEQYF.